This T cell receptor beta chain was recorded in a study of blood T cell repertoires in COVID-19. Study-level information: Sources were T cells, B-cell-depleted T cells, or PBMCs; the material itself was cDNA or gDNA.

The CDR3 sequence is 15 residues long. V gave up 0 bases and J gave up 3 bases; unmatched junction bases: 2. The germline CDR1 and CDR2 sequences are KGHSH and LQKENI. The protocol was immunoSEQ multiplex PCR, while the TCRdb copy is restricted to in-frame clones and leaves out a portion. The sample holds 200,000 to 300,000 clones; under 90% are singletons and the top ten take around 4.2%. The sequence came from a man aged 55-75 years with acute or convalescent COVID-19. Sequencing used peripheral blood. The chain is built from TRBV18 and TRBJ2-5; 9 nucleotides agree with TRBD2. The CDR3 DNA reads TGTGCCAGCTCACCACCATTAGCGGGAGAAGAGACCCAGTACTTC. Translated: CASSPPLAGEETQYF. Full variable domain (outside the CDR3, taken from reference TRBV18 and TRBJ2-5): NAGVMQNPRHLVRRRGQEARLRCSPMKGHSHVYWYRQLPEEGLKFMVYLQKENIIDESGMPKERFSAEFPKEGPSILRIQQVVRGDSAAYFCASSPPLAGEETQYFGPGTRLLVL.